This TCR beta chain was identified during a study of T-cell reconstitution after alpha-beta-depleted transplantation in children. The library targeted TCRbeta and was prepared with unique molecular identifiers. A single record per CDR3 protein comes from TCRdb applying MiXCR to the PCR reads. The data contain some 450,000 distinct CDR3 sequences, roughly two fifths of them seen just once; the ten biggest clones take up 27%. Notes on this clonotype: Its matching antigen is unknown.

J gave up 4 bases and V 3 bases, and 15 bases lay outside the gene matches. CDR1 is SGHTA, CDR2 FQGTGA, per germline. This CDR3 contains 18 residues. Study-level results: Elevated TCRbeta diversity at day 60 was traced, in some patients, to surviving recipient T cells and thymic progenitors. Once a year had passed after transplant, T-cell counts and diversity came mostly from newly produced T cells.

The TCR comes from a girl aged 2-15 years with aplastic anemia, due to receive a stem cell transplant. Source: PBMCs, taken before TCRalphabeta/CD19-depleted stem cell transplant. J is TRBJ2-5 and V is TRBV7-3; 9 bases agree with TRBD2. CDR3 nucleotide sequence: TGTGCCAGCAGCTTTTGGTTGCGGGGGGGCCCTGACGGAGAGACCCAGTACTTC. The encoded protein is CASSFWLRGGPDGETQYF.